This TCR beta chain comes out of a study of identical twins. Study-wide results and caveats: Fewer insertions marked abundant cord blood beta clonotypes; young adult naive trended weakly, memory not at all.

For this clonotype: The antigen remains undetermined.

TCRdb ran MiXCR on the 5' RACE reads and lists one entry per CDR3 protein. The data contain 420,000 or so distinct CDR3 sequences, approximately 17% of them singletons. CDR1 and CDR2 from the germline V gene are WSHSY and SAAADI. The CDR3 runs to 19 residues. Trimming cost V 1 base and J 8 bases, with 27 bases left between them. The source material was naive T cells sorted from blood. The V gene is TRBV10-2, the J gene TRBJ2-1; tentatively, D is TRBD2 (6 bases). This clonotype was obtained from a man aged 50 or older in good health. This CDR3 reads CASSEFDWFLGTVTHEQFF. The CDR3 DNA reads TGCGCCAGCAGTGAGTTTGACTGGTTTTTAGGGACTGTCACACATGAGCAGTTCTTC.